This passage covers 23 T cell receptor beta chains from one sample sequenced in a study of OX40 agonist ivuxolimab in advanced cancers. TCRdb keeps only in-frame clones here, not all; method: immunoSEQ multiplex PCR. The table lists 96,000 or so clones, 70% to 85% of them singletons. The sample was CD4+ or CD8+ T cells sorted from blood, taken in a trial of the OX40 agonist ivuxolimab. The receptors stem from an adult with an advanced solid tumor such as melanoma, head and neck, liver or kidney cancer.

V usage is TRBV10-3 and J usage is TRBJ2-7; 12 nucleotides match TRBD1. The J segment lost 4 bases and the V segment lost 4 bases, leaving 5 bases of the junction unmatched. Germline lookup yields CDR1 ENHRY and CDR2 SYGVKD. The CDR3 sequence is 15 residues long. CDR3 DNA sequence: TGTGCCATCAGTGGCCGGGACAGGGGGCCGTACGAGCAGTACTTC. Protein: CAISGRDRGPYEQYF.

The chain recombines TRBV6-5 with TRBJ2-7; D remains unclear. The germline V and J ends were trimmed by 4 bases and 2 bases, with 15 bases remaining between them. CDR1 MNHEY and CDR2 SVGAGI come from the germline V gene. This CDR3 has 15 residues. The CDR3 DNA follows: TGTGCCAGCAGTTCTCCTAGTGCCCCAACCTACGAGCAGTACTTC. Its translation is CASSSPSAPTYEQYF.

The chain combines TRBV4-1 with TRBJ2-6, with no clear D. The CDR3 totals 18 residues. CDR1 and CDR2 from the germline V gene are MGHRA and YSYEKL. Trimming removed 1 base from V and 0 bases from J, with 13 bases in between. CDR3 DNA sequence: TGCGCCAGCAGCCAAGTGAATTTAGTAAGCTCTGGGGCCAACGTCCTGACTTTC. Its translation: CASSQVNLVSSGANVLTF.

V usage is TRBV9 and J usage is TRBJ2-7; 11 bases fit TRBD2. The CDR3 spans 17 residues. V was clipped by 0 bases and J by 6 bases; unmatched bases: 11. Germline V CDR1 and CDR2: SGDLS, YYNGEE. CDR3 region: CASSVAPLAGGSGEQYF. The DNA for the CDR3 is TGTGCCAGCAGCGTAGCTCCCCTAGCGGGAGGATCCGGCGAGCAGTACTTC.

This clone appeared a few times. The gene calls are TRBV7-2 and TRBJ1-2; D may be TRBD1 (6 bases). V shed 1 base and J shed 7 bases, with 10 bases lying between them. Germline CDR1 is SGHTA and CDR2 is FQGNSA. CDR3 size: 13 residues. The CDR3 loop reads CASSLDRVTGYTF. DNA for the CDR3: TGTGCCAGCAGCTTAGACAGGGTAACTGGCTACACCTTC.

The chain recombines TRBV10-1 with TRBJ2-1; D unclear. CDR3 length equals 12 residues. Germline V gene lookup returns CDR1 WNHNN and CDR2 SYGVQD (reference sequence). Trimming left V 2 bases short and J 9 bases short, with 8 bases between. CDR3 nucleotide sequence: TGCGCCAGCAGTGAGGATAGTGGTGAGCAGTTCTTC. Amino acid sequence: CASSEDSGEQFF.

The chain recombines TRBV5-1 with TRBJ2-7, with D tentatively TRBD1 (6 bases). Trimming took 0 bases from V and 6 from J, leaving 13 bases between them. CDR3 length equals 14 residues. Germline CDR1 is SGHRS and CDR2 is YFSETQ. The CDR3, as DNA: TGCGCCAGCAGCTTGGGTTCAGGGGCTGGCGAGCAGTACTTC. Translated, it gives CASSLGSGAGEQYF. Based on the CDR3 plus reference TRBV5-1 and TRBJ2-7, the full variable domain is KAGVTQTPRYLIKTRGQQVTLSCSPISGHRSVSWYQQTPGQGLQFLFEYFSETQRNKGNFPGRFSGRQFSNSRSEMNVSTLELGDSALYLCASSLGSGAGEQYFGPGTRLTVT.

The V call is TRBV2, the J call TRBJ2-3; 8 bases line up with TRBD2. The CDR3 loop spans 14 amino acids. Trimming at V came to 7 bases and at J to 8 bases, leaving 11 bases not matched to a gene. Germline V CDR1 and CDR2: SNHLY, FYNNEI. The DNA for the CDR3 is TGTGCCAGCAAAGCGGGAGCACCAGGTTCTACGCAGTATTTT. It encodes CASKAGAPGSTQYF.

The chain is built from TRBV29-1 and TRBJ1-1; maybe TRBD1 (6 bases). The CDR3 is 16 amino acids. The V and J ends lost 0 bases and 5 bases respectively, with 19 bases between them. The germline CDR1 and CDR2 sequences are SQVTM and ANQGSEA. The CDR3 sequence: CSVEDWGARDWTEAFF. In DNA, the CDR3 is TGCAGCGTTGAAGATTGGGGGGCGCGAGATTGGACTGAAGCTTTCTTT.

This chain links TRBV9 with TRBJ2-5; 7 nucleotides agree with TRBD2. V was pared by 3 bases and J by 0 bases, with 2 bases of the junction left unmatched. This CDR3 has 14 residues. The germline V gene has CDR1 SGDLS and CDR2 YYNGEE. DNA of the CDR3: TGTGCCAGCAGCGAGGGGAGGGACCAAGAGACCCAGTACTTC. It translates to CASSEGRDQETQYF.

The rearrangement joins TRBV7-2 to TRBJ2-2; no reliable D call. The CDR3 totals 15 residues. Trimming took off 5 bases at V and 7 bases at J, with 17 bases between the two ends. Germline CDR1 SGHTA, CDR2 FQGNSA. CDR3 bases: TGTGCCAGCAGCGCTACCGGGCCAGTAGGCGGGGAGCTGTTTTTT. This sequence encodes CASSATGPVGGELFF.

Only a few counts were recorded for this clone. This sequence joins TRBV6-5 and TRBJ2-7; tentatively, D is TRBD1 (6 bases). This CDR3 has 14 residues. V lost 10 bases and J 1 base, leaving 17 bases between the germline ends. Per germline, CDR1 MNHEY and CDR2 SVGAGI. The CDR3 reads CATNPSDRSYEQYF. CDR3 coding DNA: TGTGCCACCAACCCTTCGGACAGATCCTACGAGCAGTACTTC.

V and J are TRBV27 and TRBJ2-3; D perhaps matches TRBD1 (8 bases). CDR1 MNHEY and CDR2 SMNVEV come from the germline V gene (reference sequence). V was clipped by 5 bases and J by 4 bases, with 19 bases between them. This CDR3 region has 16 residues. The CDR3 nucleotides are TGTGCCAGCAGTCCCCTAACAGGGGGGGTGGCAGATACGCAGTATTTT. Its translation: CASSPLTGGVADTQYF.

Here the CDR3 DNA reads TGTGCCAGCAGCCCTTCGCGGGTTACCTACAATGAGCAGTTCTTC. Protein sequence: CASSPSRVTYNEQFF. This chain uses TRBV5-6 with TRBJ2-1, with a weak D call TRBD2 (5 bases). The CDR3 sequence is 15 residues long. Trimming took 4 bases from V and 2 from J, leaving 13 bases between them. Germline CDR1 SGHDT, CDR2 YYEEEE.

The chain combines TRBV2 with TRBJ1-2; TRBD1 aligns across 8 bases. The CDR3 sequence is 13 residues long. Germline trimming cut 7 bases from V and 7 bases from J; bases unmatched to any gene: 8. From germline, CDR1 is SNHLY and CDR2 FYNNEI. The DNA of the CDR3 is TGTGCCAGCACTAACGACAGGGGAAGTGGCTACACCTTC. It is translated as CASTNDRGSGYTF.

The V gene is TRBV6-4, the J gene TRBJ2-1; a weak D match, TRBD2 (6 bases). CDR3 length equals 13 residues. V lost 2 bases to trimming and J lost 9 bases, with 11 bases between them. Germline values: CDR1 MRHNA, CDR2 SNTAGT. The CDR3 DNA reads as TGTGCCAGCAGTGACGGCGGGATGGGTGAGCAGTTCTTC. It encodes CASSDGGMGEQFF.

The chain is built from TRBV27 and TRBJ2-7, with TRBD2 matching 9 bases. The germline V gene has CDR1 MNHEY and CDR2 SMNVEV (reference sequence). This CDR3 comprises 15 residues. The ends lost 5 bases at V and 2 bases at J; junction bases unmatched: 7. CDR3 residues: CASSPQAGGPYEQYF. The CDR3, as DNA: TGTGCCAGCAGTCCTCAAGCGGGAGGTCCCTACGAGCAGTACTTC.

This chain joins TRBV5-6 and TRBJ2-7; D not resolved. V was trimmed by 2 bases and J by 6 bases, leaving 9 bases between them. Germline V CDR1 and CDR2: SGHDT, YYEEEE. CDR3 length: 12 residues. The DNA for the CDR3 is TGTGCCAGCAGCTTACTGGGAACCGAGCAGTACTTC. This translates into CASSLLGTEQYF. The full variable domain, completed using reference TRBV5-6 and TRBJ2-7, is DAGVTQSPTHLIKTRGQQVTLRCSPKSGHDTVSWYQQALGQGPQFIFQYYEEEERQRGNFPDRFSGHQFPNYSSELNVNALLLGDSALYLCASSLLGTEQYFGPGTRLTVT.

The V call is TRBV25-1, the J call TRBJ2-3; D might be TRBD1 or TRBD2, each matching 5 bases. The V gene lost 0 bases and the J gene lost 5 bases, with 9 bases spanning the gap. The CDR3 contains 14 residues. Germline CDR1 MGHDK, CDR2 SYGVNS. This CDR3 is CASSEYKGRDTQYF. Here the CDR3 DNA reads TGTGCCAGCAGTGAATATAAGGGGAGAGATACGCAGTATTTT.

The chain combines TRBV5-6 with TRBJ2-3, with 8 positions matching TRBD2. J was trimmed by 4 bases and V by 4 bases; bases with no gene match: 5. The CDR3 totals 14 residues. CDR1 SGHDT and CDR2 YYEEEE come from the germline V gene. The CDR3 sequence is CASSPPGGADTQYF. The CDR3 DNA follows: TGTGCCAGCAGCCCGCCGGGGGGGGCAGATACGCAGTATTTT.

This sequence joins TRBV5-1 and TRBJ2-1, with 11 nucleotides matching TRBD2. Trimming removed 4 bases from V and 1 base from J; junction bases left unmatched: 7. CDR3 length: 17 amino acids. Germline V gives CDR1 SGHRS, CDR2 YFSETQ. CDR3 bases: TGCGCCAGCAGCCCGAGACTAGCGGGGACTTCCTACAATGAGCAGTTCTTC. Its protein is CASSPRLAGTSYNEQFF. The full variable domain, rest sourced from reference TRBV5-1 and TRBJ2-1, is KAGVTQTPRYLIKTRGQQVTLSCSPISGHRSVSWYQQTPGQGLQFLFEYFSETQRNKGNFPGRFSGRQFSNSRSEMNVSTLELGDSALYLCASSPRLAGTSYNEQFFGPGTRLTVL.

This chain joins TRBV6-6 and TRBJ1-5, with D perhaps matching TRBD1 (5 bases). V gave up 6 bases and J gave up 1 base, with 7 bases separating them. There are 13 residues in the CDR3. Germline-derived CDR1 and CDR2 are MNHNY and SVGAGI (reference sequence). CDR3 coding DNA: TGTGCCAGCAGCCGGGACAGCAATCAGCCCCAGCATTTT. This gives the protein CASSRDSNQPQHF.

This CDR3 reads CASSSGTGGNTIYF. CDR3 sequence (DNA): TGTGCCAGCAGCTCTGGGACAGGGGGAAACACCATATATTTT. The V and J genes are TRBV7-9 and TRBJ1-3; 9 nucleotides agree with TRBD1. Trimming cost V 4 bases and J 4 bases; bases outside gene matches: 2. Per germline, CDR1 SEHNR and CDR2 FQNEAQ (reference sequence). The CDR3 has 14 amino acids. The full variable domain, with the rest looked up from reference TRBV7-9 and TRBJ1-3, is DTGVSQNPRHKITKRGQNVTFRCDPISEHNRLYWYRQTLGQGPEFLTYFQNEAQLEKSRLLSDRFSAERPKGSFSTLEIQRTEQGDSAMYLCASSSGTGGNTIYFGEGSWLTVV.